Listed below are T cell receptor beta chains from one sample, sequenced in a study of blood T cell dynamics during melanoma immunotherapy. Clones were sequenced by immunoSEQ multiplex PCR, and TCRdb holds only the in-frame ones, with some missing. The sample records 10,000 or so clones, 80% to 90% being singletons. The sample in question was blood, obtained from a patient treated with checkpoint blockade. All receptors derive from a human donor with melanoma. Each CDR3 is given with its conserved first and last residue. The order of the fields is J gene, V gene, clone size, D gene, CDR3 protein, CDR3 DNA. The D gene is left open where the match is weak. Where a row states a size, it is once, few, many or the class of an expanded clone; other rows omit it.

TRBJ1-1 TRBV6-5 NA NA CASSYSMRTEAFF TGTGCCAGCAGTTACTCGATGAGGACTGAAGCTTTCTTT
TRBJ2-7 TRBV7-8 NA NA CASSLHQGPSYEQYF TGTGCCAGCAGCTTACACCAGGGCCCCTCCTACGAGCAGTACTTC
TRBJ1-5 TRBV2 medium-sized NA CASSPRADNQPQHF TGTGCCAGCAGTCCCCGGGCCGACAATCAGCCCCAGCATTTT
TRBJ2-1 TRBV9 NA TRBD2 CASSVEASGRGDEQFF TGTGCCAGCAGCGTAGAGGCTAGCGGGAGGGGTGATGAGCAGTTCTTC
TRBJ1-6 TRBV5-6 NA TRBD1 CASSLGDRGPLHF TGTGCCAGCAGCCTGGGGGACAGGGGGCCCCTCCACTTT
TRBJ1-1 TRBV28 NA NA CASSPDRAEAFF TGTGCCAGCAGCCCGGACCGAGCTGAAGCTTTCTTT
TRBJ2-7 TRBV27 NA TRBD2 CASSLGGGEQYF TGTGCCAGCAGCCTGGGGGGGGGCGAGCAGTACTTC
TRBJ2-7 TRBV5-5 NA NA CASSLDDYEQYF TGTGCCAGCAGCTTGGACGACTACGAGCAGTACTTC
TRBJ2-1 TRBV27 NA NA CASSLRGGPAYNEQFF TGTGCCAGCAGTTTAAGGGGCGGCCCCGCCTACAATGAGCAGTTCTTC
TRBJ1-1 TRBV19 NA NA CASSIAGSWAEAFF TGTGCCAGTAGTATAGCAGGCAGTTGGGCCGAAGCTTTCTTT
TRBJ2-2 TRBV6-1 NA TRBD1 CASSESAGGTGELFF TGTGCCAGCAGTGAATCTGCAGGGGGCACCGGGGAGCTGTTTTTT
TRBJ1-2 TRBV7-2 once NA CASSPPNYGYTF TGTGCCAGCAGCCCCCCTAACTATGGCTACACCTTC
TRBJ2-1 TRBV19 NA NA CASRALLGNANEQFF TGTGCCAGTAGGGCCCTCCTGGGCAACGCAAATGAGCAGTTCTTC
TRBJ2-3 TRBV18 NA NA CASSPPRGRQYF TGTGCCAGCTCACCACCGCGTGGCAGGCAGTATTTT
TRBJ2-5 TRBV7-9 NA TRBD2 CASSHLIYREEETQYF TGTGCCAGCAGCCACCTTATCTACCGGGAGGAAGAGACCCAGTACTTC
TRBJ2-5 TRBV7-8 NA NA CASSFGRETQYF TGTGCCAGCAGCTTTGGGAGGGAGACCCAGTACTTC
TRBJ2-7 TRBV6-5 NA NA CASRAPGRQMAEQYF TGTGCCAGCAGGGCCCCGGGACGCCAAATGGCGGAGCAGTACTTC
TRBJ1-3 TRBV7-8 NA TRBD1 CASSLLTGVSGNTIYF TGTGCCAGCAGCTTACTCACAGGGGTTTCGGGAAACACCATATATTTT
TRBJ1-1 TRBV28 NA NA CASSPPGLEAFF TGTGCCAGCAGTCCCCCGGGGCTTGAAGCTTTCTTT
TRBJ2-7 TRBV5-1 NA TRBD1 CASSVGQGGEQYF TGCGCCAGCAGCGTGGGACAGGGTGGTGAGCAGTACTTC
TRBJ1-5 TRBV7-2 NA TRBD1 CASSPRGLSNQPQHF TGTGCCAGCAGCCCCAGGGGGCTGAGCAATCAGCCCCAGCATTTT
TRBJ2-7 TRBV11-2 NA NA CASSLVVAGSDEQYF TGTGCCAGCAGCTTAGTCGTGGCAGGGAGCGACGAGCAGTACTTC
TRBJ1-6 TRBV5-4 NA NA CASSPHLDSPLHF TGTGCCAGCAGCCCACACTTGGATTCACCCCTCCACTTT
TRBJ1-2 TRBV7-9 NA TRBD1 CASSLADRGLNGYTF TGTGCCAGCAGCTTAGCGGACAGGGGGCTGAATGGCTACACCTTC
TRBJ2-1 TRBV5-1 NA NA CASSLGTQGGEQFF TGCGCCAGCAGCTTGGGGACCCAGGGGGGTGAGCAGTTCTTC
TRBJ2-3 TRBV4-2 NA TRBD2 CASSQDRPGGLADTQYF TGTGCCAGCAGCCAAGATCGTCCGGGAGGGTTGGCAGATACGCAGTATTTT
TRBJ2-3 TRBV5-1 NA TRBD1 CATTPGQGTDTQYF TGCGCCACCACTCCGGGACAGGGGACAGATACGCAGTATTTT
TRBJ2-7 TRBV19 NA NA CASSIGTGAEQYF TGTGCCAGTAGTATTGGGACCGGCGCCGAGCAGTACTTC
TRBJ2-7 TRBV7-7 NA NA CASSPGGLYEQYF TGTGCTAGCAGTCCCGGAGGGCTGTACGAGCAGTACTTC
TRBJ2-1 TRBV28 NA TRBD2 CASSSGGSGRLGSYNEQFF TGTGCCAGCAGTTCCGGCGGTAGCGGGAGGCTTGGCTCCTACAATGAGCAGTTCTTC
TRBJ2-7 TRBV2 NA TRBD2 CASRGGEQYF TGTGCCAGCAGGGGGGGGGAGCAGTACTTC
TRBJ1-6 TRBV6-4 NA NA CASPLKGGPGGYNSPLHF TGTGCCAGCCCTCTCAAGGGGGGCCCCGGGGGCTATAATTCACCCCTCCACTTT
TRBJ1-4 TRBV6-5 NA TRBD1 CASSRDRTNEKLFF TGTGCCAGCAGTCGGGACAGAACTAATGAAAAACTGTTTTTT